A selection of T cell receptor beta chains follows, all from one sample in a study of cytomegalovirus exposure and HLA in healthy donors. The data were produced by immunoSEQ multiplex PCR, yet TCRdb's version contains in-frame clones alone and is incomplete. The data show about 34,000 clones, approximately 67% seen once. Sequencing was carried out using PBMCs. The receptors come from a man in his forties in good health and CMV-seropositive. The CDR3 runs from the conserved cysteine through the conserved F or W. D genes are given only for firm matches. Clone size is shown for a subset of rows, as once, few, many or a class of expanded clone.

clone_size: .; j_call: TRBJ2-1; d_call: .; v_call: TRBV15; cdr3_aa: CATSRIESSYNEQFF
clone_size: .; j_call: TRBJ2-1; d_call: TRBD1; v_call: TRBV4-1; cdr3_aa: CASSQVAGQGAHNEQFF
clone_size: .; j_call: TRBJ2-6; d_call: .; v_call: TRBV6-5; cdr3_aa: CASSGPYSGANVLTF
clone_size: .; j_call: TRBJ2-5; d_call: .; v_call: TRBV2; cdr3_aa: CASKSEETQYF
clone_size: once; j_call: TRBJ2-2; d_call: TRBD2; v_call: TRBV15; cdr3_aa: CATSSVGGGAGTGELFF
clone_size: .; j_call: TRBJ1-1; d_call: TRBD1; v_call: TRBV4-1; cdr3_aa: CASSSGTGAAMNTEAFF
clone_size: .; j_call: TRBJ2-5; d_call: .; v_call: TRBV15; cdr3_aa: CATSRASGKETQYF
clone_size: few; j_call: TRBJ1-1; d_call: TRBD1; v_call: TRBV4-1; cdr3_aa: CASSPGGQGATEAFF
clone_size: few; j_call: TRBJ2-2; d_call: .; v_call: TRBV28; cdr3_aa: CASRIANTGELFF
clone_size: .; j_call: TRBJ2-1; d_call: TRBD2; v_call: TRBV4-2; cdr3_aa: CASSQVAGVYNEQFF
clone_size: .; j_call: TRBJ1-1; d_call: .; v_call: TRBV7-2; cdr3_aa: CASSSPTGSSTEAFF
clone_size: once; j_call: TRBJ2-3; d_call: TRBD2; v_call: TRBV27; cdr3_aa: CASRSGGGATDTQYF
clone_size: .; j_call: TRBJ2-7; d_call: TRBD2; v_call: TRBV6-6; cdr3_aa: CASGPGGSYEQYF
clone_size: .; j_call: TRBJ1-5; d_call: TRBD1; v_call: TRBV6-1; cdr3_aa: CASSPQGEYQPQHF
clone_size: .; j_call: TRBJ2-2; d_call: .; v_call: TRBV2; cdr3_aa: CASSVVPSNTVGELFF
clone_size: .; j_call: TRBJ2-5; d_call: TRBD1; v_call: TRBV5-1; cdr3_aa: CASSLQGGRETQYF
clone_size: .; j_call: TRBJ1-2; d_call: .; v_call: TRBV29-1; cdr3_aa: CSVELRDGYTF
clone_size: .; j_call: TRBJ2-3; d_call: .; v_call: TRBV7-6; cdr3_aa: CASSLSTDTQYF
clone_size: .; j_call: TRBJ2-7; d_call: TRBD1; v_call: TRBV5-6; cdr3_aa: CASSSPLTGPSYEQYF
clone_size: .; j_call: .; d_call: .; v_call: TRBV12-5; cdr3_aa: CASGLTSYEQYF
clone_size: .; j_call: TRBJ2-2; d_call: TRBD1; v_call: TRBV9; cdr3_aa: CASSIRQGASTGELFF
clone_size: few; j_call: TRBJ1-1; d_call: .; v_call: TRBV5-6; cdr3_aa: CASSLVGGNTEAFF
clone_size: .; j_call: TRBJ2-5; d_call: TRBD2; v_call: TRBV4-1; cdr3_aa: CASSQEERGGKVKETQYF
clone_size: .; j_call: TRBJ1-1; d_call: TRBD1; v_call: TRBV19; cdr3_aa: CASSITGGKSEAFF
clone_size: .; j_call: TRBJ1-1; d_call: TRBD1; v_call: TRBV6-5; cdr3_aa: CASRPTGEATEAFF
clone_size: few; j_call: TRBJ2-1; d_call: TRBD2; v_call: TRBV7-2; cdr3_aa: CASSLARGDNEQFF
clone_size: .; j_call: TRBJ1-3; d_call: .; v_call: TRBV5-1; cdr3_aa: CASSQDGGARSGNTIYF
clone_size: .; j_call: TRBJ2-1; d_call: TRBD2; v_call: TRBV5-4; cdr3_aa: CASSLHLAGGPRNEQFF
clone_size: .; j_call: TRBJ1-1; d_call: TRBD1; v_call: TRBV7-9; cdr3_aa: CASSLDRSMNTEAFF
clone_size: .; j_call: TRBJ1-3; d_call: .; v_call: TRBV7-9; cdr3_aa: CSSSLSGNTIYF
clone_size: .; j_call: TRBJ1-6; d_call: .; v_call: TRBV11-2; cdr3_aa: CASSLSPPGDNSPLHF
clone_size: .; j_call: TRBJ2-7; d_call: TRBD2; v_call: TRBV5-1; cdr3_aa: CASSLTAGGGYEQYF
clone_size: .; j_call: TRBJ1-5; d_call: TRBD1; v_call: TRBV29-1; cdr3_aa: CSVETGYSNQPQHF
clone_size: .; j_call: TRBJ2-3; d_call: TRBD2; v_call: TRBV25-1; cdr3_aa: CASRPSGEADTQYF
clone_size: .; j_call: TRBJ2-7; d_call: TRBD1; v_call: TRBV29-1; cdr3_aa: CSVESGGEQYF
clone_size: once; j_call: TRBJ1-5; d_call: TRBD1; v_call: TRBV18; cdr3_aa: CASSPAGQPNQPQHF
clone_size: .; j_call: TRBJ2-2; d_call: TRBD2; v_call: TRBV19; cdr3_aa: CASSIGGLAENTGELFF
clone_size: .; j_call: TRBJ1-2; d_call: TRBD1; v_call: TRBV4-1; cdr3_aa: CASSQEGTGNYGYTF
clone_size: .; j_call: TRBJ1-6; d_call: .; v_call: TRBV5-1; cdr3_aa: CASSTGTPAGRYNSPLHF
clone_size: few; j_call: TRBJ2-1; d_call: .; v_call: TRBV19; cdr3_aa: CASSIEGGARDEQFF
clone_size: .; j_call: TRBJ2-7; d_call: TRBD2; v_call: TRBV5-1; cdr3_aa: CASSLEGDYQQYF
clone_size: .; j_call: TRBJ1-1; d_call: .; v_call: TRBV5-1; cdr3_aa: CASSFAGNTEAFF
clone_size: few; j_call: TRBJ2-2; d_call: .; v_call: TRBV29-1; cdr3_aa: CSVTSGGELFF